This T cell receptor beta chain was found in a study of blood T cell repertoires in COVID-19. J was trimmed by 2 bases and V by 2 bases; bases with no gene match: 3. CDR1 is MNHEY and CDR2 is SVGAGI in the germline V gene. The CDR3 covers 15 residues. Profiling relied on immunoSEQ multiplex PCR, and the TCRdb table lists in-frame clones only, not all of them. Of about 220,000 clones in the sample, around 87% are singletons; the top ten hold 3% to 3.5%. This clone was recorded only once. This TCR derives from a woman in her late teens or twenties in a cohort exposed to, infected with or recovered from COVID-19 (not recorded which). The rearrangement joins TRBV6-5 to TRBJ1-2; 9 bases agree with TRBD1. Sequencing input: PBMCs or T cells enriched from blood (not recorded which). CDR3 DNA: TGTGCCAGCAGTTACACTGGGACAGGGAACTATGGCTACACCTTC. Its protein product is CASSYTGTGNYGYTF.